These 10 T cell receptor beta chains came from one sample sequenced in a study of T cell repertoires in cytomegalovirus infection. MiXCR was run by TCRdb on the reads, yielding one entry per CDR3 protein. The table shows some 400,000 distinct CDR3 sequences, with around 32% occurring only once. Source material: PBMCs. The receptors derive from a human donor in good health (CMV status not recorded). Some clones in this sample may be carry-over from other donors' samples.

This clonotype was seen repeatedly, ten times or more. The chain carries TRBV6-1 and TRBJ1-5; D is perhaps TRBD1 (5 bases). The CDR3 is 16 residues long. The V end was cut by 2 bases, the J end by 6 bases, with 17 bases between. Germline V gene lookup returns CDR1 MNHNS and CDR2 SASEGT. The CDR3 loop reads CASSENPAGQVQPQHF. The CDR3 nucleotides read TGTGCCAGCAGTGAAAATCCGGCAGGGCAGGTTCAGCCCCAGCATTTT.

CDR3 in DNA: TGTGCCAGCAGCCCAACCCCCTGGACTAGCGGGGATTCAGGAGGGTATGAGCAGTTCTTC. This encodes CASSPTPWTSGDSGGYEQFF. This chain connects TRBV11-1 to TRBJ2-1; 12 bases are shared with TRBD2. Germline loops: CDR1 SGHAT, CDR2 FQDESV (reference sequence). With V trimmed by 5 bases and J by 8 bases, 22 bases remained unmatched. The CDR3 length is 20 residues.

The V gene is TRBV12-5, the J gene TRBJ1-2; 7 nucleotides align to TRBD1. This CDR3 contains 15 residues. The V segment lost 1 base and the J segment 4 bases; nucleotides outside the gene matches: 6. Germline V gene sequence: CDR1 LGHNT, CDR2 FRNRAP. DNA of the CDR3: TGTGCTAGTGGTTTGGCGCAGGGGGGACTCTATGGCTACACCTTC. Translated, it gives CASGLAQGGLYGYTF.

The chain uses TRBV19 and TRBJ2-1, with 9 bases lining up with TRBD1. J was trimmed by 2 bases and V by 6 bases; bases with no gene match: 5. The CDR3 covers 15 residues. Looked up from germline, CDR1 is LNHDA and CDR2 is SQIVND (reference sequence). CDR3 nucleotides: TGTGCCAGTAGATTAGGGACAGGGCCCTACAATGAGCAGTTCTTC. Translating gives CASRLGTGPYNEQFF.

V usage is TRBV4-1 and J usage is TRBJ2-3; D remains ambiguous. V was pared by 1 base and J by 3 bases, with 11 bases between. The CDR3 runs 15 residues. CDR1 MGHRA and CDR2 YSYEKL come from the germline V gene. The CDR3 region is CASSQGVLRTDTQYF. Here the CDR3 DNA reads TGCGCCAGCAGCCAAGGGGTGCTGCGTACAGATACGCAGTATTTT.

The sample holds many counts of this clonotype. The chain is built from TRBV7-2 and TRBJ2-7, with no clear D. CDR1 and CDR2 (germline): SGHTA, FQGNSA. This CDR3 is built from 11 residues. Trimming took 2 bases from V and 7 from J, leaving 6 bases between them. The CDR3 coding sequence is TGTGCCAGCAGCTTATCTGGGGAGCAGTACTTC. It encodes CASSLSGEQYF.

About this clonotype itself: The junction departs from the called germline gene at one end, perhaps through a read error. CDR3: CARSLGQALSTNEKLFF. The CDR3 DNA is TGTGCCCGCAGCCTAGGACAGGCCCTCTCAACTAATGAAAAACTGTTTTTT. The rearrangement links TRBV5-5 to TRBJ1-4; 7 bases match TRBD1. The germline gives CDR1 SGHKS, CDR2 YYEKEE (reference sequence). CDR3 length equals 17 residues.

A few counts support this clonotype. The chain carries TRBV6-5 and TRBJ1-1; D gene ambiguous. CDR3 length: 14 amino acids. Germline V CDR1 and CDR2: MNHEY, SVGAGI. The V end was cut by 0 bases, the J end by 4 bases, with 9 bases between. The CDR3 protein is CASSYSRERTEAFF. The CDR3 region has the DNA TGTGCCAGCAGTTACTCCCGGGAGCGCACTGAAGCTTTCTTT.

V and J are TRBV2 and TRBJ1-1; weak D call: TRBD1 (6 bases). The CDR3 contains 12 residues. In germline, CDR1 is SNHLY, CDR2 FYNNEI. The V end lost 6 bases, the J end lost 8 bases, and 13 bases lay between the germline ends. This CDR3 is CASSGDRLEAFF. The CDR3 DNA reads TGTGCCAGCAGCGGCGACAGGCTAGAAGCTTTCTTT. Full variable domain (missing parts from reference TRBV2 and TRBJ1-1): EPEVTQTPSHQVTQMGQEVILRCVPISNHLYFYWYRQILGQKVEFLVSFYNNEISEKSEIFDDQFSVERPDGSNFTLKIRSTKLEDSAMYFCASSGDRLEAFFGQGTRLTVV.

The chain uses TRBV28 and TRBJ2-7; TRBD2 matches at 7 bases. CDR1 and CDR2 (germline): MDHEN, SYDVKM. V gave up 3 bases and J gave up 2 bases; unmatched junction bases: 10. The CDR3 runs 16 residues. CDR3 in amino acids: CASSFLSGTGPYEQYF. The CDR3 nucleotides read TGTGCCAGCAGTTTTCTGAGCGGGACCGGTCCCTACGAGCAGTACTTC.